The 6 T cell receptor beta chains in this list originate from one sample, sequenced in a study of cytomegalovirus exposure and HLA in healthy donors. Both 60 Vbeta primers and 13 Jbeta primers went into the PCR. Measured with immunoSEQ multiplex PCR; TCRdb has only the in-frame clones, and not every one. The sample lists 85,000 to 120,000 clones; about four fifths were seen once. What was sequenced was PBMCs. The receptors here all came from a man aged 50 or older in good health and CMV-seronegative.

The chain uses TRBV10-1 and TRBJ2-2, with D tentatively TRBD1 (6 bases). The CDR3 runs 14 residues. CDR1 and CDR2 (germline): WNHNN, SYGVQD (reference sequence). The V and J ends lost 6 bases and 0 bases respectively, with 8 bases between them. CDR3 protein: CASRSGANTGELFF. For the CDR3, the DNA is TGCGCCAGCAGATCAGGGGCGAACACCGGGGAGCTGTTTTTT.

The chain is built from TRBV12-5 and TRBJ1-1, with D tentatively TRBD1 (5 bases). The length of the CDR3 is 18 residues. Deletions cut 5 bases from V and 5 bases from J, with 27 bases between. The germline gives CDR1 LGHNT, CDR2 FRNRAP. CDR3: CASGPPSDSPRVVTEAFF. CDR3 DNA sequence: TGTGCTAGTGGTCCACCCTCCGACAGCCCCCGCGTGGTAACTGAAGCTTTCTTT.

The chain links TRBV7-9 to TRBJ1-1; the D gene is possibly TRBD1 (5 bases). The length of the CDR3 is 13 residues. From germline, CDR1 is SEHNR and CDR2 FQNEAQ (reference sequence). Trimming left V 5 bases short and J 7 bases short, with 14 bases between. CDR3 sequence: CASSEGGAFEAFF. The CDR3 region has the DNA TGTGCCAGCAGCGAAGGAGGGGCCTTTGAAGCTTTCTTT. The whole variable domain, remainder taken from reference TRBV7-9 and TRBJ1-1, is DTGVSQNPRHKITKRGQNVTFRCDPISEHNRLYWYRQTLGQGPEFLTYFQNEAQLEKSRLLSDRFSAERPKGSFSTLEIQRTEQGDSAMYLCASSEGGAFEAFFGQGTRLTVV.

V is TRBV28 and J is TRBJ1-4; 8 nucleotides line up with TRBD1. The germline CDR1 and CDR2 sequences are MDHEN and SYDVKM. The CDR3 length is 16 residues. Losses at the gene ends were 5 bases for V and 1 base for J; bases not matched to a gene: 6. The CDR3 protein is CASSPPGGGTNEKLFF. In DNA form, the CDR3 reads TGTGCCAGCAGTCCTCCAGGGGGCGGAACTAATGAAAAACTGTTTTTT.

The V and J genes are TRBV5-6 and TRBJ1-2; 8 bases align to TRBD1. The J segment lost 2 bases and the V segment lost 3 bases, leaving 3 bases of the junction unmatched. This CDR3 spans 14 amino acids. Germline assignment: CDR1 SGHDT and CDR2 YYEEEE. The CDR3 here is CASSYRDRNYGYTF. CDR3 in DNA: TGTGCCAGCAGCTACCGGGACAGGAACTATGGCTACACCTTC.

This clone is a singleton in its sample. The V and J genes are TRBV7-2 and TRBJ1-6, with D perhaps TRBD1 (5 bases). Deletions cut 5 bases from V and 10 bases from J, with 27 bases between. CDR3 size: 18 residues. CDR1 SGHTA and CDR2 FQGNSA come from the germline V gene. CDR3 in DNA: TGTGCCAGCAGCCTTGGTCCTGGGGGAGGGGTTGTGGGCTCACCCCTCCACTTT. Encoded protein: CASSLGPGGGVVGSPLHF.